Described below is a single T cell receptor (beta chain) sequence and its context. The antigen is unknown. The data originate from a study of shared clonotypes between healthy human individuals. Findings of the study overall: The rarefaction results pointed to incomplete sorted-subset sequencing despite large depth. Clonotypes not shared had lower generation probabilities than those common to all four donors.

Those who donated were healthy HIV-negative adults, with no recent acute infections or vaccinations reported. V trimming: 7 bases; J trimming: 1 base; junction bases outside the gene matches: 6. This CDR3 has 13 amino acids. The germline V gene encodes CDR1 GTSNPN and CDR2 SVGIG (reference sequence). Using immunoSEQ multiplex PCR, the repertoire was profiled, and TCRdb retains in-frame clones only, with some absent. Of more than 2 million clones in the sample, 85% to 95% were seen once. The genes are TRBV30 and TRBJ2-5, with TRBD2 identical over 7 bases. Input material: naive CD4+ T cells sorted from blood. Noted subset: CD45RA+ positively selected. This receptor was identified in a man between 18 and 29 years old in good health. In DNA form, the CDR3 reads TGTGCCTCCTCGGGAGGAACCCAAGAGACCCAGTACTTC. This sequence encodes CASSGGTQETQYF.